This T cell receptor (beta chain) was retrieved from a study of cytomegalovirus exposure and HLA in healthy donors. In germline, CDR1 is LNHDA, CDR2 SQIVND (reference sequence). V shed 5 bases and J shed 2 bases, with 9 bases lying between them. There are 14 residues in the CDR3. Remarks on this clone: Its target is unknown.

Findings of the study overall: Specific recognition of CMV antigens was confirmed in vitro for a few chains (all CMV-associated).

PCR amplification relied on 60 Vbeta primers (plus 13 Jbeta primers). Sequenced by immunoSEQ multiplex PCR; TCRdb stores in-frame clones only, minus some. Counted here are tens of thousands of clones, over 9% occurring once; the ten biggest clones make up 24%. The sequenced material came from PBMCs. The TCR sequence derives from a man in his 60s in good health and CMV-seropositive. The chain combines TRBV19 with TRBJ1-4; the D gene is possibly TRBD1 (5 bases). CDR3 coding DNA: TGTGCCAGTAGTTGGGGGACTACTAATGAAAAACTGTTTTTT. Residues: CASSWGTTNEKLFF.